This T cell receptor (beta chain) emerged from a study of T cells in Graves' hyperthyroidism and ophthalmopathy. RNA transcripts gave rise to amplified TCR beta CDR3 regions. HTBI primers were employed in a first-round RT-PCR of the TCR CDR3. TCRdb ran MiXCR on the multiplex PCR reads and lists one entry per CDR3 protein. The sample lists hundreds of thousands of distinct CDR3 sequences, roughly 40% occurring once. On this clonotype itself: Its antigen is not known.

Germline lookup yields CDR1 SGHDT and CDR2 YYEEEE. Trimming shortened V by 1 base and J by 3 bases, and 8 bases separated the two germline ends. The CDR3 spans 13 residues. Study results and limitations: Model output signaled ophthalmopathy a median approximately 6 months ahead of onset.

This clonotype was sampled from a man younger than 35 with Graves' hyperthyroidism. Material for sequencing was blood. The chain couples TRBV5-6 to TRBJ2-7; D unclear. DNA of the CDR3: TGTGCCAGCAGCTTGAGGAACTTCTACGAGCAGTACTTC. It encodes CASSLRNFYEQYF.